The T cell receptor beta chain described here comes from a study of shared clonotypes between healthy human individuals (dated by TCRdb to the early 2020s). Regarding the complete study: The cohort comprised a couple of women and a few men aged 18 to 49 years. For each donor, CD4 naive and CD4 memory were each run on three plates, CD8 naive on two plates, and CD8 memory on one plate. Different laboratories and diverse techniques were used to prepare libraries and sequence TCR repertoires, to increase sequencing depth and limit assay-specific biases. Leukapheresis yielded between about 0.94 and 10 billion PBMCs per donor. To estimate repertoire size and how much clonotypes are shared between individuals, the study performed deep sequencing of blood TCR repertoires from roughly five healthy adults. Study-wide conclusions, independent of this receptor: Estimated clonotype richness was generally larger for naive than for memory subsets. Because the study included only a small number of donors, the genetic and exposure-history diversity represented was limited. Based on pairwise subsampling, the degree of clonotype sharing among donors was expected to be affected by sequencing depth. Compared with non-shared clonotypes, the clonotypes found in all four sorted-subset donors had higher generation probabilities. Sampling was restricted to blood, and TCR repertoires in tissue are likely to differ from TCR repertoires in blood. Incomplete sequencing was indicated by rarefaction of sorted-subset datasets, despite the large sequencing depth. Across four donors, approximately 5% of naive CD4, approximately 3.6% of naive CD8, roughly 2.3% of memory CD4, and about 0.4% of memory CD8 clonotypes were shared.

Healthy HIV-negative adults with no recently reported acute infections or vaccinations were included as donors. Only Caucasian adults living in Nashville, Tennessee, USA were represented among the donors. CD4+ T cells were enriched by magnetic negative selection; naive cells were then positively selected on CD45RA, and the negative fraction formed the memory subset. Blood was collected by leukapheresis, and PBMCs were isolated by Ficoll-Histopaque density gradient centrifugation and then cryopreserved in liquid nitrogen vapor phase. Purity and quantity of every magnetically sorted T cell population were checked by analytical flow cytometry. Genomic DNA was isolated from each sorted fraction and quantified by UV absorbance on a Nanodrop 2000c. Trimming removed 2 bases from V and 3 bases from J; the gene matches leave 6 bases unexplained. The CDR3 sequence holds 15 residues, the cysteine and phenylalanine included. This entry keeps only the CDR3 DNA: 45 bases, framed from base 1. According to the germline V gene, CDR1 reads LGHNT and CDR2 reads FRNRAP.

In the case of this clone: The antigen this receptor binds is unknown. No much larger clone is present one base from it, and per-base qualities are unavailable.

TCR CDR3 regions were amplified from genomic DNA by multiplex PCR using the deep immunoSEQ assay. Extracted genomic DNA from each cell subset was spread evenly across all wells of several immunoSEQ 96-well plates, with each plate serving as a replicate. Each replicate PCR for sorted subsets received about 220 ng genomic DNA, equal to 28,000 or so T cell genomes. Purified libraries were measured with a Qubit 3.0 fluorometer, size-checked on a Bioanalyzer 2100, and measured again with the KAPA Library Quantification kit. Every immunoSEQ 96-well plate was sequenced on a dedicated single-read 150-cycle Illumina NextSeq 550 flow cell. Regarding the original processing steps: Because only junctional sequences without quality scores were contained in the immunoSEQ output, filtering matching that applied to full-length reads could not be performed. Sequences were annotated with PyIR, a Python wrapper for IgBLAST v1.9, using IMGT germline references to assign V/J genes and CDR3. Reads with weak V/J assignments (E-value above 1e-6), missing CDR3, stop codons, out-of-frame junctions, or ambiguous translated residues were removed. V3J clonotypes were defined as sequences sharing an identical inferred V gene, J gene, and CDR3 amino acid sequence. The percentage overlap between two repertoires was calculated by dividing the number of shared unique clonotypes by the size of the smaller repertoire. Three approaches were used to assess repertoire richness: RTK rarefaction, the Chao1 estimator, and Recon v2.1 estimates of unobserved clonotypes. OLGA was used to compute generation probabilities for all TCRbeta clonotypes that the gDNA method yielded from a handful of donors. Held by TCRdb, this immuneACCESS table contains in-frame sequences only and omits some clones. Under half of the omission traces to an unresolved V gene where checked; the cause of the rest is unknown. V and J calls plus clone size are reproduced from that table; the DNA served to infer D and trimming. The sample contains 2 million to 2.5 million clones, about 94% of them found a single time. The top ten clonotypes cover over 0.1% of the sample.

Sequenced sample: naive CD4+ T cells sorted from blood. In the paper's terms, the cell subset or site label means: CD45RA+ positively selected. This clonotype was obtained from a young man in good health. In this chain, TRBV12-5 is recombined with TRBJ1-2, and TRBD1 matches 7 of the central bases. The CDR3 here reads CASGLKGGADYGYTF. The nucleotide sequence reads TGTGCTAGTGGTTTGAAAGGGGGCGCCGACTATGGCTACACCTTC.